This T cell receptor (beta chain) stems from a study of CD8 T cells in Susac syndrome. In this sample, this clonotype turned up a few times. Reverse transcription of roughly 0.45 to 1 ug RNA used random hexamers. By means of immunoSEQ multiplex PCR, TCR beta CDR3 spanning 54 Vbeta and 13 Jbeta underwent amplification. TCRdb redid the calling of the immunoSEQ multiplex PCR reads with MiXCR, one entry per CDR3 protein. The sample lists 150,000 or so distinct CDR3 sequences, approximately 96% occurring once. CD8+ and CD4+ T cells taken from blood had their TCR beta sequenced. FACS was used to enrich TEMRA cells, whereas the CD8+ and CD4+ T cells were obtained by negative isolation. The sequenced sample consisted of CD4+ T cells from PBMCs. The TCR originated in a human donor in good health.

In nucleotides, the CDR3 is TGTGCCAGCGGGGGGGAGACCCAGTACTTC. It yields the protein CASGGETQYF. V and J are TRBV6-6 and TRBJ2-5, with D tentatively TRBD2 (6 bases). The V and J ends lost 8 bases and 5 bases respectively, with 6 bases between them. Germline V gene data show CDR1 as MNHNY and CDR2 as SVGAGI (reference sequence). This CDR3 contains 10 residues.